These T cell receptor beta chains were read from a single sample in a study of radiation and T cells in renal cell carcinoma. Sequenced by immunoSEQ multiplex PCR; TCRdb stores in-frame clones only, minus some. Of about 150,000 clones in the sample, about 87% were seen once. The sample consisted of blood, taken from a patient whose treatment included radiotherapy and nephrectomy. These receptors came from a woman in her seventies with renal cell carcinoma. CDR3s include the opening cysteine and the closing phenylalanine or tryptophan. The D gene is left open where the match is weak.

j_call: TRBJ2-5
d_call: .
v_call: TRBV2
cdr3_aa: CASSVVGFPQETQYF
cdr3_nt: TGTGCCAGCAGTGTTGTAGGGTTCCCTCAAGAGACCCAGTACTTC

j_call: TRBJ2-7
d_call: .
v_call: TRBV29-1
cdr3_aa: CSVERQGTGGQYF
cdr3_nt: TGCAGCGTTGAACGGCAGGGGACCGGCGGGCAGTACTTC

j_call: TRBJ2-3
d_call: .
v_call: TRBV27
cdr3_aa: CASSPGLLSTDTQYF
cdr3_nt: TGTGCCAGCAGCCCGGGACTGTTAAGCACAGATACGCAGTATTTT

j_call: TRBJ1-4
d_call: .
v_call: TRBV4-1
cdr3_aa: CASSILGLTNEKLFF
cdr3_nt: TGCGCCAGCAGCATTTTAGGGCTGACTAATGAAAAACTGTTTTTT

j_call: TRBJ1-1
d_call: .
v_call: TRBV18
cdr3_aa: CASSPIHTGNTEAFF
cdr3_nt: TGTGCCAGCTCACCAATTCATACAGGGAACACTGAAGCTTTCTTT

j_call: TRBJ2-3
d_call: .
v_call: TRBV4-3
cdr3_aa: CASSLRTSTDTQYF
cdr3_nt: TGCGCCAGCAGCCTCCGGACTAGCACAGATACGCAGTATTTT

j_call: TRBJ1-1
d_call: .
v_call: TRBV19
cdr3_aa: CASSKSGYTEAFF
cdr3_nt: TGTGCCAGTAGTAAGAGCGGCTACACTGAAGCTTTCTTT

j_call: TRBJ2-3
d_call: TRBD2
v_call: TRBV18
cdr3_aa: CASSSLAGARDTQYF
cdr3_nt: TGTGCCAGCTCGTCTCTAGCGGGGGCTAGGGATACGCAGTATTTT

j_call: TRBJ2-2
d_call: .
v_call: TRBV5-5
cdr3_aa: CASSLHSGTGELFF
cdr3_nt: TGTGCCAGCAGCTTGCACAGTGGCACCGGGGAGCTGTTTTTT

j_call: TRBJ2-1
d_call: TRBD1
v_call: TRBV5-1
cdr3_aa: CASTESGTGRGQFF
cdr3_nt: TGCGCCAGCACGGAATCCGGGACAGGGAGGGGGCAGTTCTTC